Presented here are 27 T cell receptor beta chains from one specimen sequenced in a study of T cell responses to AZD1222 COVID-19 vaccine. Generated by immunoSEQ multiplex PCR, the TCRdb table keeps only in-frame clones and is missing some. The top ten clones hold over 1.5% of a sample with around 100,000 clones, 92% of them seen once. The sequencing used peripheral blood, collected on day 0 of AZD1222 vaccination. The receptors were gathered from an adult in good health.

The CDR3 here is CASSSLGLAEGVTQYF. Here the CDR3 DNA reads TGTGCCAGCAGTTCCCTGGGACTAGCGGAGGGGGTGACCCAGTACTTC. The chain has TRBV6-2 or TRBV6-3 and TRBJ2-5; the match to TRBD2 covers 11 bases. Germline loops: CDR1 MNHEY, CDR2 SVGEGT. The J segment lost 7 bases and the V segment lost 4 bases, leaving 11 bases of the junction unmatched. The CDR3 contains 16 residues.

V gene TRBV7-9 combines with J gene TRBJ2-1, with 8 positions matching TRBD2. There are 16 residues in the CDR3. Germline-derived CDR1 and CDR2 are SEHNR and FQNEAQ (reference sequence). Losses at the gene ends were 1 base for V and 4 bases for J; bases not matched to a gene: 6. Written as DNA, the CDR3 is TGTGCCAGCAGCTTAGGTTCGGGAGGGACATACAATGAGCAGTTCTTC. Translation: CASSLGSGGTYNEQFF.

J is TRBJ1-1 and V is TRBV29-1, with TRBD1 matching over 8 bases. The V gene's germline CDR1 is SQVTM and CDR2 ANQGSEA. Trimming took 4 bases from V and 6 from J; bases not matched to a gene: 10. The CDR3 runs to 14 residues. Here the CDR3 DNA reads TGCAGCGTTGTCGGTCGGGACAGGTACTCTGAAGCTTTCTTT. Amino acids: CSVVGRDRYSEAFF.

The rearrangement uses TRBV6-1 and TRBJ1-2; D is unresolved. Germline values: CDR1 MNHNS, CDR2 SASEGT. CDR3 length equals 15 residues. V lost 5 bases to trimming and J lost 0 bases, with 13 bases between them. The CDR3 here is CASSLIQQANYGYTF. DNA for the CDR3: TGTGCCAGCAGTCTAATACAGCAAGCTAACTATGGCTACACCTTC.

The chain combines TRBV28 with TRBJ2-2; a weak D match, TRBD2 (5 bases). Trimming stripped 10 bases from V and 0 bases from J, with 12 bases between. The CDR3 consists of 14 residues. From germline, CDR1 is MDHEN and CDR2 SYDVKM. CDR3 region: CAIRTVSNTGELFF. The CDR3 nucleotides are TGTGCCATTAGGACTGTCTCGAACACCGGGGAGCTGTTTTTT.

The sample holds one count of this clone. Written as DNA, the CDR3 is TGTGCCAGCAGCCAGGACAGCAGGGGTTCACCCCTCCACTTT. Translation gives CASSQDSRGSPLHF. The rearrangement links TRBV28 to TRBJ1-6; D may be TRBD1 (6 bases). CDR1 is MDHEN, CDR2 SYDVKM, per germline. There are 14 residues in the CDR3. V lost 6 bases to trimming and J lost 9 bases, with 15 bases between them.

This clone was recorded only once. This chain joins TRBV9 and TRBJ2-5, with 7 nucleotides matching TRBD2. V lost 0 bases to trimming and J lost 7 bases; unmatched junction nucleotides: 18. The CDR3 covers 18 residues. Germline CDR1 and CDR2: SGDLS and YYNGEE. CDR3 residues: CASSVGTASGTRGATQYF. CDR3 coding DNA: TGTGCCAGCAGCGTAGGAACGGCTAGCGGTACAAGGGGAGCGACCCAGTACTTC. Filled out from reference TRBV9 and TRBJ2-5, the complete variable domain reads DSGVTQTPKHLITATGQRVTLRCSPRSGDLSVYWYQQSLDQGLQFLIQYYNGEERAKGNILERFSAQQFPDLHSELNLSSLELGDSALYFCASSVGTASGTRGATQYFGPGTRLLVL.

V usage is TRBV6-5 and J usage is TRBJ2-3; a weak D match, TRBD1 (5 bases). V was pared by 6 bases and J by 3 bases, with 10 bases between. The germline V gene has CDR1 MNHEY and CDR2 SVGAGI. CDR3 length: 13 residues. The CDR3 loop reads CASRLRQTDTQYF. For the CDR3, the DNA is TGTGCCAGCAGGTTGAGACAGACAGATACGCAGTATTTT.

This chain connects TRBV15 to TRBJ1-2; maybe TRBD1 (6 bases). V dropped 9 bases and J dropped 6 bases, with 20 bases sitting between them. The CDR3 loop spans 14 amino acids. The germline CDR1 and CDR2 sequences are LNHNV and YYDKDF (reference sequence). CDR3 sequence: CATHERGPGNGYTF. The CDR3 DNA reads as TGTGCCACGCATGAGCGGGGGCCTGGGAATGGCTACACCTTC.

The chain links TRBV28 to TRBJ1-1, with D uncertain. V was clipped by 7 bases and J by 4 bases, with 16 bases between them. CDR1 and CDR2 from the germline V gene are MDHEN and SYDVKM. This CDR3 is built from 14 residues. The CDR3 loop reads CASILGSESTEAFF. CDR3 nucleotide sequence: TGTGCCAGCATTCTGGGAAGTGAAAGCACTGAAGCTTTCTTT.

The chain links TRBV5-4 to TRBJ1-1, with D uncertain. The V and J ends lost 3 bases and 1 base respectively, with 13 bases between them. Germline values: CDR1 SGHNT, CDR2 YYREEE (reference sequence). The CDR3 is 15 amino acids. Written as DNA, the CDR3 is TGTGCCAGCAGCTATAGTGAGGTAGGGAACACTGAAGCTTTCTTT. Residues: CASSYSEVGNTEAFF. The complete variable domain, with remaining parts taken from reference TRBV5-4 and TRBJ1-1, reads ETGVTQSPTHLIKTRGQQVTLRCSSQSGHNTVSWYQQALGQGPQFIFQYYREEENGRGNFPPRFSGLQFPNYSSELNVNALELDDSALYLCASSYSEVGNTEAFFGQGTRLTVV.

The V gene is TRBV6-5, the J gene TRBJ1-1; perhaps TRBD1 as D (5 bases). The CDR3 has 12 residues. In germline, CDR1 is MNHEY, CDR2 SVGAGI. V was clipped by 11 bases and J by 13 bases, with 23 bases between them. This chain's CDR3 is CASKGPQGLDFF. In DNA form, the CDR3 reads TGTGCCTCTAAAGGGCCCCAGGGCCTGGATTTCTTT.

This clone occurred a few times. The chain combines TRBV4-1 with TRBJ1-3; D is perhaps TRBD1 (5 bases). This CDR3 has 16 residues. The V and J ends lost 0 bases and 2 bases respectively, with 11 bases between them. The germline CDR1 and CDR2 sequences are MGHRA and YSYEKL. CDR3 loop: CASSQDFGGPGNTIYF. CDR3 sequence (DNA): TGCGCCAGCAGCCAAGATTTTGGGGGACCTGGAAACACCATATATTTT.

The rearrangement links TRBV7-9 to TRBJ2-3; D call uncertain. This CDR3 spans 11 amino acids. V lost 3 bases, J lost 5 bases, and 3 bases lay in between. The germline CDR1 and CDR2 sequences are SEHNR and FQNEAQ (reference sequence). The CDR3 spells CASSFEDTQYF. CDR3 bases: TGTGCCAGCAGCTTTGAAGATACGCAGTATTTT.

The V gene is TRBV28, the J gene TRBJ1-5, with D uncertain. V was trimmed by 2 bases and J by 5 bases, leaving 10 bases between them. Germline loops: CDR1 MDHEN, CDR2 SYDVKM. The CDR3 is 14 residues long. CDR3 DNA: TGTGCCAGCAGTTTAGCGGCCGTTTATCAGCCCCAGCATTTT. Amino acids: CASSLAAVYQPQHF.

The chain uses TRBV19 and TRBJ2-1; D could derive from TRBD1 or TRBD2 (6 bases each). The V end was cut by 5 bases, the J end by 4 bases, with 18 bases between. The germline V gene encodes CDR1 LNHDA and CDR2 SQIVND (reference sequence). CDR3 size: 16 residues. The CDR3 loop is CASSPWGRGSYNEQFF. CDR3 sequence (DNA): TGTGCCAGTAGTCCCTGGGGGCGGGGCTCGTACAATGAGCAGTTCTTC.

The chain joins TRBV2 to TRBJ1-5, with 8 bases fitting TRBD1. Trimming removed 5 bases from V and 4 bases from J; junction bases left unmatched: 4. The CDR3 is 14 residues long. CDR1 is SNHLY and CDR2 is FYNNEI in the germline V gene. CDR3 sequence: CASSPRQGNQPQHF. CDR3 nucleotides: TGTGCCAGCAGTCCTCGACAGGGGAATCAGCCCCAGCATTTT.

This clone was counted once. The gene calls are TRBV30 and TRBJ2-7; 8 nucleotides agree with TRBD1. The V gene end was trimmed by 2 bases and the J gene end by 4 bases; junction bases not matched to a gene: 10. The CDR3 has 15 residues. The germline CDR1 and CDR2 sequences are GTSNPN and SVGIG (reference sequence). In DNA form, the CDR3 reads TGTGCCTGGAGTATAGGGAGACAGGGGTTTTACGAGCAGTACTTC. Translation gives CAWSIGRQGFYEQYF.

The chain is built from TRBV20-1 and TRBJ1-1; no firm D call. CDR1 and CDR2 (germline): DFQATT, SNEGSKA (reference sequence). The CDR3 totals 11 residues. The V end lost 4 bases, the J end lost 8 bases, and 11 bases lay between the germline ends. The CDR3 reads CSAILSREAFF. For the CDR3, the DNA is TGCAGTGCTATTCTTTCTAGGGAAGCTTTCTTT.

The gene calls are TRBV6-5 and TRBJ1-4, with 8 bases identical to TRBD1. From germline, CDR1 is MNHEY and CDR2 SVGAGI. V lost 5 bases to trimming and J lost 7 bases; unmatched junction nucleotides: 6. This CDR3 region has 14 residues. The chain's CDR3 is CASSTGGQGEKLFF. DNA for the CDR3: TGTGCCAGCAGTACAGGGGGGCAGGGTGAAAAACTGTTTTTT.

This clone came up a few times. The chain recombines TRBV11-2 with TRBJ2-7, with 7 positions matching TRBD2. CDR1 is SGHAT, CDR2 FQNNGV, per germline. J was trimmed by 1 base and V by 6 bases; bases with no gene match: 6. The CDR3 extends over 14 amino acids. The chain's CDR3 is CASSEGLHSYEQYF. CDR3 DNA sequence: TGTGCCAGCAGTGAGGGACTACATTCCTACGAGCAGTACTTC.

This chain joins TRBV5-1 and TRBJ1-2; D might be TRBD1 (5 bases). The CDR3 is 14 residues long. Trimming removed 8 bases from V and 6 bases from J, with 20 bases in between. The germline CDR1 and CDR2 sequences are SGHRS and YFSETQ. CDR3 sequence: CARHRRDGAHGYTF. As DNA, the CDR3 is TGCGCCAGACACCGCCGGGACGGCGCCCATGGCTACACCTTC. The complete variable domain, with remaining parts taken from reference TRBV5-1 and TRBJ1-2, reads KAGVTQTPRYLIKTRGQQVTLSCSPISGHRSVSWYQQTPGQGLQFLFEYFSETQRNKGNFPGRFSGRQFSNSRSEMNVSTLELGDSALYLCARHRRDGAHGYTFGSGTRLTVV.

The chain is built from TRBV15 and TRBJ2-7, with 13 bases aligning to TRBD2. J gave up 4 bases and V 1 base, and 1 base lay outside the gene matches. This CDR3 region has 15 residues. Germline CDR1 reads LNHNV; CDR2 reads YYDKDF (reference sequence). CDR3 coding DNA: TGTGCCACCAGCAGAGGGACTAGCGGGAGTTACGAGCAGTACTTC. Amino acid sequence: CATSRGTSGSYEQYF.

The chain joins TRBV12-3 or TRBV12-4 to TRBJ1-2, with 7 bases aligning to TRBD1. The V segment lost 6 bases and the J segment 3 bases; nucleotides outside the gene matches: 1. The CDR3 has 12 residues. CDR3 in amino acids: CASSQGDYGYTF. The CDR3 DNA follows: TGTGCCAGCAGCCAGGGGGACTATGGCTACACCTTC.

The J gene is TRBJ2-7, the V gene TRBV21-1; the table gives TRBD1 as D, unverified against the DNA. TRBV21-1 is a documented pseudogene. The CDR3 length is 22 residues. The DNA for the CDR3 is TGTGCCAGCAGCACAGCACAAAAAAGCGACAGGAGACGCGACATTCATACCTACGAGCAGTACTTC. Translated, it gives CASSTAQKSDRRRDIHTYEQYF.

The DNA for the CDR3 is TGTGCCAGCAGTTTATACTGGGGCTACACCTTC. The encoded protein is CASSLYWGYTF. The genes are TRBV28 and TRBJ1-2; D is unresolved. The CDR3 runs 11 residues. The germline gives CDR1 MDHEN, CDR2 SYDVKM. V lost 1 base and J lost 8, with 5 bases in between.

The chain has TRBV28 and TRBJ2-7; TRBD1 agrees at 8 bases. Germline V gene data show CDR1 as MDHEN and CDR2 as SYDVKM. The V gene end was trimmed by 6 bases and the J gene end by 12 bases; junction bases not matched to a gene: 10. The CDR3 is 12 amino acids. CDR3 loop: CASSTTGEKTYF. The CDR3 DNA follows: TGTGCCAGCAGCACGACAGGGGAGAAGACGTACTTC.